This section outlines one T cell receptor (beta chain) sequence together with its context. What it binds is not known. Cells defined as naive were viable CD3+CD4+ or CD3+CD8+ and CCR7+CD45RA+CD45RO-CD95-CD27+CD28+. This related bone marrow graft donor gave peripheral blood on the day of marrow donation. This specimen belongs to a study of T cells after posttransplantation cyclophosphamide. Study outcomes and limitations: After PTCy, TRB diversity resembled that of CNI/methotrexate controls. TRB overlap between skin or GI tissue T cells and blood was limited.

The repertoire was sequenced with immunoSEQ multiplex PCR; TCRdb's copy has only in-frame clones and lacks some. The sample lists 31,000 or so clones; about 93% were seen once. Sample: naive CD4+ T cells sorted from PBMCs. This TCR derives from a woman aged 60-75 years in good health, CMV-negative, and a related stem cell transplant donor.

The CDR3 sequence: CASSPGQDYNEQFF. CDR3 sequence (DNA): TGTGCCAGCAGCCCGGGACAGGACTACAATGAGCAGTTCTTC. The chain has TRBV28 and TRBJ2-1, with 8 bases aligning to TRBD1. Germline CDR1 and CDR2: MDHEN and SYDVKM. The CDR3 length is 14 residues. The V and J ends lost 6 bases and 3 bases, in that order; junction bases with no gene match: 4. Together with reference TRBV28 and TRBJ2-1, the CDR3 gives the full variable domain: DVKVTQSSRYLVKRTGEKVFLECVQDMDHENMFWYRQDPGLGLRLIYFSYDVKMKEKGDIPEGYSVSREKKERFSLILESASTNQTSMYLCASSPGQDYNEQFFGPGTRLTVL.